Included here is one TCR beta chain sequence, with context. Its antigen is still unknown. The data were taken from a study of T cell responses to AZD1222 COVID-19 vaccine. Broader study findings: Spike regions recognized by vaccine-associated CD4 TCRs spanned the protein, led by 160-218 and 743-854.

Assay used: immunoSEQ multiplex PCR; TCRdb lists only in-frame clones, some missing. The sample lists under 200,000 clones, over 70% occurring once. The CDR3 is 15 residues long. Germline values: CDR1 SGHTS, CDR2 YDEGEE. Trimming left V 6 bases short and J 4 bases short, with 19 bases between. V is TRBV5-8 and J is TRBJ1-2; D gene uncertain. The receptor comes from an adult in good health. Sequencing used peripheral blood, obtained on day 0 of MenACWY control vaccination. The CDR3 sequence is CASNRRGQAIYGYTF. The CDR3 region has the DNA TGTGCCAGCAACCGCCGTGGGCAGGCGATCTATGGCTACACCTTC.